The 7 T cell receptor beta chains presented below share a single source sample, sequenced in a study of T cell responses to AZD1222 COVID-19 vaccine. The method was immunoSEQ multiplex PCR; TCRdb's version includes in-frame clones alone and lacks a portion of them. The sample includes around 130,000 clones, more than 85% of them seen just once. Sample: peripheral blood, taken 28 days after the second AZD1222 dose. The receptors were sampled from an adult who received the AZD1222 COVID-19 vaccine.

This clone was recorded once. The J gene is TRBJ1-6, the V gene TRBV11-2; TRBD1 agrees at 8 bases. CDR1 and CDR2 from the germline V gene are SGHAT and FQNNGV. With 5 bases clipped from V and 10 bases from J, the junction kept 13 bases outside the gene matches. This CDR3 is built from 16 residues. The CDR3 DNA reads as TGTGCCAGCAGCCACCCCCTACAGGGGGTGGGGTCACCCCTCCACTTT. It yields the protein CASSHPLQGVGSPLHF.

The chain carries TRBV6-5 and TRBJ1-2; 7 bases match TRBD1. The V and J ends lost 5 bases and 9 bases, in that order; junction bases with no gene match: 3. Germline V gene sequence: CDR1 MNHEY, CDR2 SVGAGI. The CDR3 is 11 amino acids. The CDR3 is CASSRDSRYTF. CDR3 in DNA: TGTGCCAGCAGTCGGGACAGCCGCTACACCTTC.

This chain uses TRBV7-2 with TRBJ2-1, with TRBD2 identical over 8 bases. J lost 10 bases, V lost 1 base, and 3 bases had no gene match. The CDR3 totals 13 residues. CDR1 and CDR2 (germline): SGHTA, FQGNSA. The CDR3 DNA sequence: TGTGCCAGCAGCTTAGTGGCTAGCGGGGAGCAGTTCTTC. Protein sequence: CASSLVASGEQFF.

The V call is TRBV18, the J call TRBJ1-4, with D possibly matching TRBD1 (6 bases). The CDR3 runs 17 residues. The ends were cut back, 2 bases at V and 10 bases at J, with 23 bases in the middle. Germline V gene sequence: CDR1 KGHSH, CDR2 LQKENI. The CDR3 reads CASSPSDSVQERGKLFF. The CDR3 DNA reads TGTGCCAGCTCACCATCGGACAGTGTACAGGAGAGGGGAAAACTGTTTTTT.

This clone was recorded once. The rearrangement links TRBV6-5 to TRBJ2-3; 7 nucleotides match TRBD1. Trimming took 2 bases from V and 10 from J; bases not matched to a gene: 6. Germline V CDR1 and CDR2: MNHEY, SVGAGI. The CDR3 has 13 amino acids. The CDR3 DNA is TGTGCCAGCAGTTACCGGGACAGAGGCGCGCAGTATTTT. It is translated as CASSYRDRGAQYF.

CDR3 region: CASRGTGLNGYTF. The CDR3 bases are TGTGCCAGCAGAGGGACAGGTTTGAATGGCTACACCTTC. The chain carries TRBV25-1 and TRBJ1-2; TRBD1 aligns across 8 bases. V was clipped by 6 bases and J by 6 bases; unmatched bases: 6. Germline-derived CDR1 and CDR2 are MGHDK and SYGVNS. The CDR3 totals 13 residues.

This chain joins TRBV4-1 and TRBJ2-1; D is perhaps TRBD1 or TRBD2 (5 bases each). From germline, CDR1 is MGHRA and CDR2 YSYEKL. Trimming took 4 bases from V and 7 from J, leaving 5 bases between them. CDR3 size: 11 residues. Here the CDR3 reads CASSRGNEQFF. CDR3 bases: TGCGCCAGCAGCCGGGGGAATGAGCAGTTCTTC.